A selection of T cell receptor beta chains follows, all from one sample in a study of blood T cell repertoires in COVID-19. TCRdb's copy holds only in-frame clones and misses some; the assay was immunoSEQ multiplex PCR. This repertoire shows under 150,000 clones, about 80% found once; its top ten account for roughly 10%. Input material: peripheral blood. These receptors were obtained from a man aged 35 to 55 with active or convalescent COVID-19. CDR3s include the opening cysteine and the closing phenylalanine or tryptophan. Each record gives: D gene, V gene, clone size, J gene, CDR3 protein, CDR3 DNA. A D gene is named only where the DNA matches it firmly. Clone size is given for some rows only: seen once, a few or many times, or a class if the clone is expanded.

NA	TRBV19	NA	TRBJ1-5	CASSMGGRRYQPQHF	TGTGCCAGTAGTATGGGGGGGCGCCGATATCAGCCCCAGCATTTT
TRBD1	TRBV5-4	NA	TRBJ2-7	CASSPNGGTGQRYEQYF	TGTGCCAGCAGCCCCAACGGTGGGACAGGGCAGAGGTACGAGCAGTACTTC
TRBD2	TRBV3-1/TRBV3-2	NA	TRBJ2-5	CASSHTGTSGETQYF	TGTGCCAGCAGCCATACCGGGACTAGCGGAGAGACCCAGTACTTC
TRBD1	TRBV5-6	NA	TRBJ1-5	CASSLRTGLKPQHF	TGTGCCAGCAGCTTACGGACAGGTCTGAAGCCCCAGCATTTT
TRBD1	TRBV27	NA	TRBJ2-7	CASSRSGTVNEQYF	TGTGCCAGCAGTCGCTCCGGGACAGTTAACGAGCAGTACTTC
TRBD1	TRBV10-2	few	TRBJ2-3	CASRPPGQGPDTQYF	TGCGCCAGCCGACCGCCGGGACAGGGGCCAGATACGCAGTATTTT
TRBD1	TRBV6-5	large	TRBJ2-7	CASNNRTGVREQYF	TGTGCCAGCAATAATAGGACAGGGGTTAGGGAGCAGTACTTC
NA	TRBV19	NA	TRBJ1-5	CARGQTSNQPQHF	TGTGCCAGGGGGCAGACAAGCAATCAGCCCCAGCATTTT
TRBD2	TRBV5-5	NA	TRBJ2-3	CASSPSGGATDTQYF	TGTGCCAGCAGCCCCAGCGGGGGAGCCACAGATACGCAGTATTTT
TRBD1	TRBV5-6	NA	TRBJ1-1	CASSLGPGTGFGAFF	TGTGCCAGCAGCTTGGGTCCCGGGACAGGGTTCGGGGCTTTCTTT
TRBD1	TRBV2	NA	TRBJ1-5	CASRPGQGAGQPQHF	TGTGCCAGCAGACCGGGACAGGGGGCCGGGCAGCCCCAGCATTTT
TRBD1	TRBV19	NA	TRBJ1-5	CASSIRGQYSNQPQHF	TGTGCCAGTAGTATCCGGGGACAGTATAGCAATCAGCCCCAGCATTTT
NA	TRBV3-1/TRBV3-2	NA	TRBJ1-1	CASSQGHIPPEAFF	TGTGCCAGCAGCCAAGGGCATATCCCCCCTGAAGCTTTCTTT
TRBD1	TRBV19	once	TRBJ2-3	CASSPRTGSDTQYF	TGTGCCAGTAGCCCCCGGACAGGGTCAGATACGCAGTATTTT
NA	TRBV6-1	NA	TRBJ2-7	CASSEAPDLTKEYF	TGTGCCAGCAGTGAAGCGCCAGACCTCACTAAAGAGTACTTC
NA	TRBV27	NA	TRBJ2-1	CASRREPVSQMSSQFF	TGTGCCAGCAGACGGGAACCCGTATCTCAAATGTCTTCGCAGTTCTTC
TRBD1	TRBV18	NA	TRBJ1-3	CASSYTRGQSSGNTIYF	TGTGCCAGCTCTTACACTCGGGGACAGAGCTCTGGAAACACCATATATTTT
NA	TRBV3-1/TRBV3-2	NA	TRBJ2-2	CASSRPTDTGELFF	TGTGCCAGCAGCCGCCCGACAGATACCGGGGAGCTGTTTTTT
TRBD1	TRBV9	NA	TRBJ2-5	CASSPDRGRETQYF	TGTGCCAGCAGCCCGGACAGGGGGCGGGAGACCCAGTACTTC
TRBD1	TRBV19	few	TRBJ1-3	CASTTGASGNTIYF	TGTGCCTCTACTACAGGGGCCTCTGGAAACACCATATATTTT
TRBD2	TRBV20-1	NA	TRBJ2-3	CSASLTSGGTDTQYF	TGCAGTGCTAGTCTAACTAGCGGGGGTACAGATACGCAGTATTTT
NA	TRBV5-5	NA	TRBJ1-2	CASSFGNSLGYTF	TGTGCCAGCAGCTTCGGGAACAGTCTGGGCTACACCTTC
TRBD2	TRBV5-1	NA	TRBJ2-3	CASSTGTSGTDTQYF	TGCGCCAGCAGCACCGGGACTAGCGGCACAGATACGCAGTATTTT
NA	TRBV20-1	NA	TRBJ2-7	CSVAAFYEQYF	TGCAGTGTGGCCGCATTCTACGAGCAGTACTTC
NA	TRBV11-2	NA	TRBJ1-5	CASSLGGYNQPQHF	TGTGCCAGCAGCTTAGGAGGGTACAATCAGCCCCAGCATTTT
TRBD1	TRBV7-9	NA	TRBJ1-2	CASSSSDREGTGYTF	TGTGCCAGCAGCTCCTCGGACAGGGAGGGAACTGGCTACACCTTC
NA	TRBV5-1	few	TRBJ1-2	CASSYTPGGGGYGYTF	TGCGCCAGCAGCTATACTCCCGGGGGAGGGGGTTATGGCTACACCTTC
TRBD1	TRBV19	NA	TRBJ1-4	CASSLRDRNEKLFF	TGTGCCAGTAGCCTCCGGGACAGGAATGAAAAACTGTTTTTT
NA	TRBV6-5	NA	TRBJ1-1	CASSYSLRVGNTEAFF	TGTGCCAGCAGTTACTCGTTGAGGGTCGGGAACACTGAAGCTTTCTTT
TRBD1	TRBV7-2	NA	TRBJ2-7	CASSLAQGQGPYEQYF	TGTGCCAGCAGCTTAGCGCAGGGACAGGGGCCCTACGAGCAGTACTTC
NA	TRBV2	NA	TRBJ2-2	CASSLAENTGELFF	TGTGCCAGCAGTTTGGCCGAGAACACCGGGGAGCTGTTTTTT
TRBD1	TRBV5-1	few	TRBJ1-1	CASSKGQVNTEAFF	TGCGCCAGCAGCAAGGGACAGGTGAACACTGAAGCTTTCTTT
TRBD1	TRBV19	NA	TRBJ2-7	CASPGQGTTEQYF	TGTGCCAGCCCGGGACAGGGAACTACCGAGCAGTACTTC
TRBD2	TRBV5-1	NA	TRBJ2-7	CASSLTAGGPSKQYF	TGCGCCAGCAGCTTAACTGCGGGGGGGCCATCTAAGCAGTACTTC
NA	TRBV29-1	NA	TRBJ1-2	CSVGRRGNYGYTF	TGCAGCGTCGGCAGGAGGGGTAACTATGGCTACACCTTC
TRBD2	TRBV14	few	TRBJ2-3	CASSQGGLANTDTQYF	TGTGCCAGCAGCCAAGGGGGACTAGCAAACACAGATACGCAGTATTTT
NA	TRBV3-1/TRBV3-2	NA	TRBJ2-4	CASSQGGLAKNIQYF	TGTGCCAGCAGCCAAGGGGGCCTAGCCAAAAACATTCAGTACTTC
NA	TRBV5-6	NA	TRBJ1-1	CASSLNRVRGAFF	TGTGCCAGCAGCTTGAACAGGGTGCGCGGAGCTTTCTTT
NA	TRBV12-5	few	TRBJ1-1	CASAPPRVTNTEAFF	TGTGCTAGTGCCCCACCCAGGGTGACGAACACTGAAGCTTTCTTT